A selection of T cell receptor beta chains follows, all from one sample in a study of cytomegalovirus exposure and HLA in healthy donors. Produced via immunoSEQ multiplex PCR; TCRdb's table is partial and in-frame only. This sample contains roughly 150,000 clones. The sequencing input was PBMCs. These receptors all stem from a woman between 50 and 59 years old in good health and CMV-seronegative. Both conserved end residues are part of each CDR3. Each record gives: CDR3 DNA, CDR3 protein, V gene, J gene, D gene. The D gene is left open where the match is weak.

CDR3nt: TGTGCCAGCAGCCTCCCCTCAGGGGGGATCGACGAGCAGTACTTC
CDR3aa: CASSLPSGGIDEQYF
v_gene: TRBV13
j_gene: TRBJ2-7
d_gene: -

CDR3nt: TGTGCCAGCAGCAGAGCACAGGGCTTAGGTCAAGGGACCCAGTACTTC
CDR3aa: CASSRAQGLGQGTQYF
v_gene: TRBV7-8
j_gene: TRBJ2-5
d_gene: -

CDR3nt: TGTGCCAGCAGGGTTCTCCGACTCGCCGGAAACACCATATATTTT
CDR3aa: CASRVLRLAGNTIYF
v_gene: TRBV6-4
j_gene: TRBJ1-3
d_gene: -

CDR3nt: TGTGCCAGCATGAAGGACGGGAATAATCAGCCCCAGCATTTT
CDR3aa: CASMKDGNNQPQHF
v_gene: TRBV2
j_gene: TRBJ1-5
d_gene: -

CDR3nt: TGTGCCATCAGTGATCCAGCGGGAGTCAGGGAGACCCAGTACTTC
CDR3aa: CAISDPAGVRETQYF
v_gene: TRBV10-3
j_gene: TRBJ2-5
d_gene: TRBD2

CDR3nt: TGTGCCAGCAGCCCGAGACACTTCTACGAGCAGTACTTC
CDR3aa: CASSPRHFYEQYF
v_gene: TRBV7-3
j_gene: TRBJ2-7
d_gene: -

CDR3nt: TGTGCCAGCAGCTTGGCAGGGGCAGGAGAGACCCAGTACTTC
CDR3aa: CASSLAGAGETQYF
v_gene: TRBV7-6
j_gene: TRBJ2-5
d_gene: -

CDR3nt: TGCGCCAGCAGTTTCCAGAGCGGACCGCTAAATGAGCAGTTCTTC
CDR3aa: CASSFQSGPLNEQFF
v_gene: TRBV5-1
j_gene: TRBJ2-1
d_gene: -

CDR3nt: TGTGCCAGCAGTTATCGACTGAGCAATCAGCCCCAGCATTTT
CDR3aa: CASSYRLSNQPQHF
v_gene: TRBV28
j_gene: TRBJ1-5
d_gene: -

CDR3nt: TGTGCTAGTGGTAGTAGCGGGGGGGCCACAGATACGCAGTATTTT
CDR3aa: CASGSSGGATDTQYF
v_gene: TRBV12-5
j_gene: TRBJ2-3
d_gene: TRBD2

CDR3nt: TGTGGATGCCTTGGAGGGCGCCTAGTGGAGACCCAGTACTTC
CDR3aa: CGCLGGRLVETQYF
v_gene: TRBV2
j_gene: TRBJ2-5
d_gene: -

CDR3nt: TGTGCCAGCAGCTCGACTAGCGGCTACTCCTACGAGCAGTACTTC
CDR3aa: CASSSTSGYSYEQYF
v_gene: TRBV7-2
j_gene: TRBJ2-7
d_gene: TRBD2

CDR3nt: TGTGCCAGCAGTGAAAGGGGAAGTGGTGGAGGCTACACCTTC
CDR3aa: CASSERGSGGGYTF
v_gene: TRBV6-1
j_gene: TRBJ1-2
d_gene: -

CDR3nt: TGCGCCAGCAGCCAAGGGCGGGGGGCAGCCGGGGAGCTGTTTTTT
CDR3aa: CASSQGRGAAGELFF
v_gene: TRBV4-1
j_gene: TRBJ2-2
d_gene: TRBD2

CDR3nt: TGTGCCAGTACCGTGGACAGGCCGAACACTGAAGCTTTCTTT
CDR3aa: CASTVDRPNTEAFF
v_gene: TRBV19
j_gene: TRBJ1-1
d_gene: TRBD1